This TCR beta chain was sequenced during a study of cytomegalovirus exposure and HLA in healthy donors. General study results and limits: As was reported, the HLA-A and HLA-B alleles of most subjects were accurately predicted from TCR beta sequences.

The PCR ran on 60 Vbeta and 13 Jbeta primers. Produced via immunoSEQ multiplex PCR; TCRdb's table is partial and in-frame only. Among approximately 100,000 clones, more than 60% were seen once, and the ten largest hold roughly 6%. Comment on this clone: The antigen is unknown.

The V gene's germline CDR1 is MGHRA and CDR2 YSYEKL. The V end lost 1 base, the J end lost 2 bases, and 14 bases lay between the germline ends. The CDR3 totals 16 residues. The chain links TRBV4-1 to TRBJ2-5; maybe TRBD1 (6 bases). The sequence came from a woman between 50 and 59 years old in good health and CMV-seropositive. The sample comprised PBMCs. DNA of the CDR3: TGCGCCAGCAGCCAAGGGTGGGACACATTTCAAGAGACCCAGTACTTC. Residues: CASSQGWDTFQETQYF.